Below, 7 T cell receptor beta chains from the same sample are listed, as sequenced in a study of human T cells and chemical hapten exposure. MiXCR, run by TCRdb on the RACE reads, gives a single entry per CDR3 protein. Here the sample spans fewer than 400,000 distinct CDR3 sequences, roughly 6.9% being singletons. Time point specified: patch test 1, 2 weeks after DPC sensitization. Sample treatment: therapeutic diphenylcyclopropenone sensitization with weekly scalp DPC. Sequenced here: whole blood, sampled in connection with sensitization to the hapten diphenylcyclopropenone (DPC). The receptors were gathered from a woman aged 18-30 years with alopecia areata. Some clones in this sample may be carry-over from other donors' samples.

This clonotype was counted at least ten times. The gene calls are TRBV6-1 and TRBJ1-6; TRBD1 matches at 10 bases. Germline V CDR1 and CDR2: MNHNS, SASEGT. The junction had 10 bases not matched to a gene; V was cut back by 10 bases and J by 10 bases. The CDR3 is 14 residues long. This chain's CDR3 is CAILRDRGESPLHF. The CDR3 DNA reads TGTGCCATTCTCCGGGACAGGGGAGAATCACCCCTCCACTTT.

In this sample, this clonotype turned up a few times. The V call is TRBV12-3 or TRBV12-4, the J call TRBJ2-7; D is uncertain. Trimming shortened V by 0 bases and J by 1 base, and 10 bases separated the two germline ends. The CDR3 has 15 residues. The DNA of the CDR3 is TGTGCCAGCAGTTTAGCAATCCAGCGTTCCTACGAGCAGTACTTC. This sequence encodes CASSLAIQRSYEQYF.

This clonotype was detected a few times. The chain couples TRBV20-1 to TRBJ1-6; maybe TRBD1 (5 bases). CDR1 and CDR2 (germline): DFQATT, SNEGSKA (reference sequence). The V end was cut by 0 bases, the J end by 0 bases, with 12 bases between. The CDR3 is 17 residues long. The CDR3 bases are TGCAGTGCTAGAGAAAGGGGCCTGAGCTCCTATAATTCACCCCTCCACTTT. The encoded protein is CSARERGLSSYNSPLHF.

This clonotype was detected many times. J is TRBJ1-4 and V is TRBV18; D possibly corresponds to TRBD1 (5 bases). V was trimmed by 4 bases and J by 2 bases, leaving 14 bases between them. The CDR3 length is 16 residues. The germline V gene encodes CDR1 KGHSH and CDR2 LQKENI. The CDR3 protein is CASSRVAGSTNEKLFF. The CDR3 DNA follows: TGTGCCAGCTCACGCGTGGCAGGGTCCACTAATGAAAAACTGTTTTTT.

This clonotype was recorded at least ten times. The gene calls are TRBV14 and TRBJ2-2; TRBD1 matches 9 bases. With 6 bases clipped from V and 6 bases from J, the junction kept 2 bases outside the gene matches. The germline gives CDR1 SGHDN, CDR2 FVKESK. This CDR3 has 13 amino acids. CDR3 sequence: CASSRQGAGELFF. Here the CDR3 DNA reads TGTGCCAGCAGTCGACAGGGGGCCGGGGAGCTGTTTTTT.

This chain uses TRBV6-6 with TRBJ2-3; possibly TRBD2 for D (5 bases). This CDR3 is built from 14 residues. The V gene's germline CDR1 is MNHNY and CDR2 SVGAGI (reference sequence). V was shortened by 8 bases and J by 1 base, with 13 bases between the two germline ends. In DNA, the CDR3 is TGTGCCAGCGTGGGGTACGGGGGCACAGATACGCAGTATTTT. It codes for CASVGYGGTDTQYF.

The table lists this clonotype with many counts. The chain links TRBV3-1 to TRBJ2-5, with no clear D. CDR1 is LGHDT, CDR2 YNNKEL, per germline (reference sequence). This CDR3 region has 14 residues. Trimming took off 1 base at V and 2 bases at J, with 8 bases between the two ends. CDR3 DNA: TGTGCCAGCAGCCAAGTCTTCTTACAAGAGACCCAGTACTTC. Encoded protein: CASSQVFLQETQYF.